This paragraph reports one T cell receptor (beta chain). Its antigen remains unidentified. One end of the junction varies from germline; a read error may be responsible. The data were obtained in a study of metastatic and nonmetastatic thyroid tumors. Study context: Samples came from malignant and benign thyroid patients, and repertoires were compared across blood and tumor or nodule tissue.

Treatment of any kind had been given to no patient before thyroid surgery. The CDR3 contains 16 residues. Per germline, CDR1 MNHEY and CDR2 SMNVEV (reference sequence). Study-level findings and limits: The reported finding was significantly higher TCR beta diversity in malignant thyroid tumors relative to benign nodules, in blood and tumor.

TCRdb re-analyzed the PCR reads using MiXCR. The sample has approximately 22,000 clones, 13% seen once. This TCR was sampled from a female donor with papillary thyroid cancer or a benign thyroid nodule (not recorded which). Some clones in this sample may be carry-over from other donors' samples. The sequenced material came from blood. The J gene is TRBJ2-7, the V gene TRBV27; 9 bases fit TRBD1. Here the CDR3 reads CASSLYPGQGIYEQYF. The CDR3 DNA reads TGTGCCAGCAGTTTGTACCCGGGACAGGGTATATACGAGCAGTACTTT.